Below are 30 T cell receptor beta chains sequenced from a single sample in a study of T cell repertoires in cytomegalovirus infection. One entry per CDR3 protein results from TCRdb running MiXCR on the reads. Of around 300,000 distinct CDR3 sequences listed, 9% to 9.5% were seen once; the top ten hold around 4.5%. The sample consisted of PBMCs. These receptors all come from a human donor in good health (CMV status not recorded). Some clones in this sample may be carry-over from other donors' samples.

This clonotype appeared many times. The rearrangement links TRBV12-3 or TRBV12-4 to TRBJ2-3, with 10 positions matching TRBD1. This CDR3 is 16 amino acids long. V lost 5 bases, J lost 0 bases, and 5 bases stayed unmatched. The CDR3 DNA reads TGTGCCAGCAGTCCTTCGGGACAGGGGAGCACAGATACGCAGTATTTT. This encodes CASSPSGQGSTDTQYF.

The V call is TRBV15, the J call TRBJ1-3; D is ambiguous. Germline CDR1 is LNHNV and CDR2 is YYDKDF (reference sequence). With 0 bases removed from V and 4 bases from J, the gap between germline ends came to 7 bases. CDR3 size: 14 residues. The CDR3 spells CATSRDMGGNTIYF. The CDR3 nucleotides read TGTGCCACCAGCAGAGATATGGGAGGAAACACCATATATTTT.

This clonotype was seen a few times. The chain employs TRBV2 and TRBJ1-1, with TRBD1 identical over 9 bases. The germline CDR1 and CDR2 sequences are SNHLY and FYNNEI. J lost 3 bases, V lost 5 bases, and 13 bases had no gene match. The CDR3 contains 17 residues. The CDR3 DNA follows: TGTGCCAGCAGTTACGTGGGACAGGGAATAGGGGACACTGAAGCTTTCTTT. It is translated as CASSYVGQGIGDTEAFF.

Many counts were recorded for this clonotype. V and J are TRBV7-2 and TRBJ2-7; 7 bases agree with TRBD2. Germline V gene sequence: CDR1 SGHTA, CDR2 FQGNSA. CDR3 length: 15 residues. The trim removed 0 bases at V and 2 bases at J, leaving 4 bases unmatched. The CDR3 sequence: CASSLASGLTYEQYF. The CDR3 DNA reads TGTGCCAGCAGCTTAGCTAGCGGGTTGACCTACGAGCAGTACTTC.

The sample holds a few counts of this clonotype. This chain joins TRBV11-1 and TRBJ2-7; 7 bases are a match to TRBD1. In germline, CDR1 is SGHAT, CDR2 FQDESV (reference sequence). Trimming cost V 5 bases and J 3 bases; bases outside gene matches: 7. CDR3 size: 14 residues. The CDR3 nucleotides read TGTGCCAGCAGCCAACAGGGGCTCCACTACGAGCAGTACTTC. Translating gives CASSQQGLHYEQYF.

This clonotype occurred a few times. The chain carries TRBV20-1 and TRBJ1-5; the match to TRBD1 covers 7 bases. V gave up 6 bases and J gave up 8 bases; unmatched junction bases: 7. This CDR3 has 12 residues. The germline V gene has CDR1 DFQATT and CDR2 SNEGSKA (reference sequence). Written as DNA, the CDR3 is TGCAGTGCCGGGGACAGTCCAAAGCCCCAGCATTTT. Protein: CSAGDSPKPQHF.

This clonotype was counted between two and nine times. The CDR3 DNA reads TGTGCCAGCAGCCCCACCGGGACAGGGGCCTCCTACGAGCAGTACTTC. Translation gives CASSPTGTGASYEQYF. The V and J genes are TRBV6-2 or TRBV6-3 and TRBJ2-7; 10 positions match TRBD1. Germline CDR1 and CDR2: MNHEY and SVGEGT. The CDR3 runs to 16 residues. The V segment lost 6 bases and the J segment 0 bases; nucleotides outside the gene matches: 8.

This chain links TRBV7-2 with TRBJ1-2, with D perhaps TRBD1 (5 bases). Trimming took off 2 bases at V and 6 bases at J, with 10 bases between the two ends. Germline V gene sequence: CDR1 SGHTA, CDR2 FQGNSA. The CDR3 covers 13 residues. CDR3 protein: CASSLSRVDGYTF. The CDR3 DNA reads as TGTGCCAGCAGCTTAAGCAGGGTCGATGGCTACACCTTC.

This clonotype was seen a handful of times. The DNA for the CDR3 is TGTGCCACCAGTGATTTGAGGACTAGCGGGAGACGGGGGCCCCTAGGCAATGAGCAGTTCTTC. The encoded protein is CATSDLRTSGRRGPLGNEQFF. V usage is TRBV24-1 and J usage is TRBJ2-1, with TRBD2 matching over 13 bases. The CDR3 runs to 21 residues. V dropped 0 bases and J dropped 6; count of bases not matched to a gene: 16. Germline assignment: CDR1 KGHDR and CDR2 SFDVKD.

V usage is TRBV19 and J usage is TRBJ2-1; 11 bases are shared with TRBD2. Germline CDR1 and CDR2: LNHDA and SQIVND (reference sequence). The CDR3 has 14 amino acids. The V and J ends lost 5 bases and 9 bases, in that order; junction bases with no gene match: 6. The CDR3 nucleotides are TGTGCCAGTAGTTTCTCGACTAGCGGGGCTGAGCAGTTCTTC. This translates into CASSFSTSGAEQFF. Full variable domain (outside the CDR3, taken from reference TRBV19 and TRBJ2-1): DGGITQSPKYLFRKEGQNVTLSCEQNLNHDAMYWYRQDPGQGLRLIYYSQIVNDFQKGDIAEGYSVSREKKESFPLTVTSAQKNPTAFYLCASSFSTSGAEQFFGPGTRLTVL.

This clonotype occurred many times. The rearrangement uses TRBV30 and TRBJ2-1; 9 bases line up with TRBD2. V was clipped by 7 bases and J by 6 bases; unmatched bases: 13. CDR3 length equals 15 residues. Germline loops: CDR1 GTSNPN, CDR2 SVGIG (reference sequence). CDR3 in DNA: TGTGCCTCCCTTGAGGCGGGAGGGCCGGGCAATGAGCAGTTCTTC. This codes for CASLEAGGPGNEQFF. The whole variable domain, filled in from reference TRBV30 and TRBJ2-1, reads SQTIHQWPATLVQPVGSPLSLECTVEGTSNPNLYWYRQAAGRGLQLLFYSVGIGQISSEVPQNLSASRPQDRQFILSSKKLLLSDSGFYLCASLEAGGPGNEQFFGPGTRLTVL.

The table lists this clonotype with many counts. The chain recombines TRBV7-2 with TRBJ2-3; 8 positions agree with TRBD1. This CDR3 comprises 16 residues. The germline gives CDR1 SGHTA, CDR2 FQGNSA. Trimming cost V 1 base and J 7 bases; bases outside gene matches: 10. The CDR3 DNA sequence: TGTGCCAGCAGCTTAGTATCACAGGGGGTCGAGAATACGCAGTATTTT. It encodes CASSLVSQGVENTQYF.

This clonotype was observed a handful of times. The chain recombines TRBV11-2 with TRBJ2-7; 8 bases map to TRBD1. The V and J ends lost 1 base and 2 bases, in that order; junction bases with no gene match: 4. Germline V gives CDR1 SGHAT, CDR2 FQNNGV. The CDR3 is 15 residues long. The CDR3 loop is CASSLGATGAYEQYF. CDR3 nucleotides: TGTGCCAGCAGCTTAGGTGCGACAGGGGCCTACGAGCAGTACTTC.

This clonotype was seen more than once but under ten times. This chain joins TRBV28 and TRBJ2-5; TRBD1 agrees at 7 bases. CDR3 length equals 13 residues. V shed 5 bases, J shed 9 bases, and the junction held 9 bases outside the gene matches. CDR1 and CDR2 (germline): MDHEN, SYDVKM. The DNA for the CDR3 is TGTGCCAGCAGTCCGACCGGGGACAGACCCCAGTACTTC. Residues: CASSPTGDRPQYF.

The rearrangement links TRBV28 to TRBJ1-4, with D tentatively TRBD1 (6 bases). Per germline, CDR1 MDHEN and CDR2 SYDVKM. This CDR3 comprises 13 residues. V lost 6 bases, J lost 5 bases, and 10 bases lay in between. CDR3 DNA sequence: TGTGCCAGCAGCCAGGGGTCAAATGAAAAACTGTTTTTT. This translates into CASSQGSNEKLFF.

Ten or more counts support this clonotype. The V and J genes are TRBV7-2 and TRBJ2-3; D uncertain. Trimming took off 3 bases at V and 0 bases at J, with 10 bases between the two ends. This CDR3 spans 15 amino acids. The germline V gene encodes CDR1 SGHTA and CDR2 FQGNSA. The CDR3 spells CASSFLASSTDTQYF. Written as DNA, the CDR3 is TGTGCCAGCAGCTTCTTAGCCTCCAGCACAGATACGCAGTATTTT.

The chain recombines TRBV19 with TRBJ2-1; 7 bases are shared with TRBD2. Germline trimming cut 7 bases from V and 0 bases from J; bases unmatched to any gene: 18. Germline CDR1 LNHDA, CDR2 SQIVND (reference sequence). The CDR3 contains 19 residues. CDR3 nucleotides: TGTGCCAGTACCAAAAATCGCGTAGCGGGTACCAGCTCCTACAATGAGCAGTTCTTC. This encodes CASTKNRVAGTSSYNEQFF.

The chain employs TRBV7-2 and TRBJ2-7; no reliable D call. Germline V gene lookup returns CDR1 SGHTA and CDR2 FQGNSA. Trimming removed 3 bases from V and 3 bases from J, with 6 bases in between. The length of the CDR3 is 12 residues. CDR3 region: CASSFPLYEQYF. DNA of the CDR3: TGTGCCAGCAGCTTCCCTCTCTACGAGCAGTACTTC.

V and J are TRBV10-3 and TRBJ1-1; D is ambiguous. Germline CDR1 and CDR2: ENHRY and SYGVKD. This CDR3 contains 11 residues. Trimming removed 6 bases at V and 7 bases at J, with 9 bases between. The CDR3 loop reads CAIRSDGEAFF. In DNA, the CDR3 is TGTGCCATCAGATCGGACGGTGAAGCTTTCTTT.

The CDR3 region has the DNA TGCAGTGCTAACGGGAGGAAGGGGAGTGAGCAGTTCTTC. Translation: CSANGRKGSEQFF. The rearrangement uses TRBV20-1 and TRBJ2-1, with 7 bases that match TRBD2. Unmatched junction bases numbered 9, after V lost 4 bases and J lost 9 bases. From germline, CDR1 is DFQATT and CDR2 SNEGSKA (reference sequence). The CDR3 length is 13 residues.

This clonotype was counted at least ten times. V and J are TRBV7-3 and TRBJ1-2; no clear D. CDR1 is SGHTA, CDR2 FQGTGA, per germline. This CDR3 contains 14 residues. Trimming removed 5 bases at V and 5 bases at J, with 15 bases between. The CDR3 nucleotides read TGTGCCAGCAGCCCAGACGTCTTGGGATATGGCTACACCTTC. Its protein is CASSPDVLGYGYTF. The variable domain in full, completed from reference TRBV7-3 and TRBJ1-2, reads GAGVSQTPSNKVTEKGKYVELRCDPISGHTALYWYRQSLGQGPEFLIYFQGTGAADDSGLPNDRFFAVRPEGSVSTLKIQRTERGDSAVYLCASSPDVLGYGYTFGSGTRLTVV.

This clonotype was observed at least ten times. The chain employs TRBV6-2 or TRBV6-3 and TRBJ2-5, with 15 bases aligning to TRBD2. The germline gives CDR1 MNHEY, CDR2 SVGEGT. With V trimmed by 4 bases and J by 0 bases, 3 bases remained unmatched. This CDR3 region has 17 residues. The CDR3 protein is CASSSGLAGGNQETQYF. The CDR3 DNA is TGTGCCAGCAGTTCGGGACTAGCGGGGGGCAACCAAGAGACCCAGTACTTC.

This clonotype was counted at least ten times. This chain links TRBV7-3 with TRBJ1-2; TRBD1 is a possible D gene (6 bases). Germline-derived CDR1 and CDR2 are SGHTA and FQGTGA. This CDR3 comprises 15 residues. V lost 4 bases to trimming and J lost 4 bases, with 16 bases between them. For the CDR3, the DNA is TGTGCCAGCAGCTCGGAGCTGACAGGTCCCTATGGCTACACCTTC. It encodes CASSSELTGPYGYTF.

This clonotype came up a few times. The V gene is TRBV25-1, the J gene TRBJ1-1, with D hard to call. V dropped 3 bases and J dropped 11 bases, with 16 bases sitting between them. Looked up from germline, CDR1 is MGHDK and CDR2 is SYGVNS. The CDR3 spans 13 residues. This chain's CDR3 is CASSENSISEAFF. DNA of the CDR3: TGTGCCAGCAGTGAGAACTCGATCTCGGAGGCTTTCTTT.

This clonotype came up many times. The chain recombines TRBV7-2 with TRBJ1-2; D is possibly TRBD1 (5 bases). This CDR3 comprises 14 residues. Trimming pared 4 bases from V and 8 bases from J, leaving 17 bases between. Germline V lookup: CDR1 SGHTA, CDR2 FQGNSA. The CDR3 loop reads CASSYSRDSDGYTF. CDR3 DNA: TGTGCCAGCAGCTACAGCAGGGATTCTGACGGCTACACCTTC.

A remark on this clonotype: Since a much larger clone is just one base distant, this may be a read error. The chain employs TRBV7-2 and TRBJ2-1; 12 bases map to TRBD2. The V and J ends lost 5 bases and 9 bases, in that order; junction bases with no gene match: 8. In germline, CDR1 is SGHTA, CDR2 FQGNSA. The CDR3 length is 15 residues. DNA of the CDR3: TGTGCCAGCAGCCCCAGACTAGCGGGGGAAGGTGAGCAGTTCTTC. It specifies CASSPRLAGEGEQFF.

This clonotype was observed a few times. V and J are TRBV28 and TRBJ1-3; tentative D call: TRBD1 (5 bases). This CDR3 comprises 16 residues. Trimming removed 4 bases from V and 0 bases from J, with 13 bases in between. CDR1 and CDR2 (germline): MDHEN, SYDVKM. DNA of the CDR3: TGTGCCAGCAGTTCTCCCCCGGGGCCCTCTGGAAACACCATATATTTT. This encodes CASSSPPGPSGNTIYF. Variable domain in full (rest from reference TRBV28 and TRBJ1-3): DVKVTQSSRYLVKRTGEKVFLECVQDMDHENMFWYRQDPGLGLRLIYFSYDVKMKEKGDIPEGYSVSREKKERFSLILESASTNQTSMYLCASSSPPGPSGNTIYFGEGSWLTVV.

This clonotype was seen only a few times. The chain joins TRBV20-1 to TRBJ1-4; weak D call: TRBD1 (5 bases). The V end lost 6 bases, the J end lost 6 bases, and 20 bases lay between the germline ends. This CDR3 is built from 15 residues. Germline CDR1 is DFQATT and CDR2 is SNEGSKA (reference sequence). Written as DNA, the CDR3 is TGCAGTGCGTCCGGGGGGGGTACGTTGGATGAAAAACTGTTTTTT. This translates into CSASGGGTLDEKLFF.

The chain uses TRBV12-3 or TRBV12-4 and TRBJ1-1, with TRBD1 as a possible D gene (5 bases). Trimming shortened V by 7 bases and J by 5 bases, and 17 bases separated the two germline ends. The CDR3 totals 14 residues. The CDR3 loop is CASTLSGAGTEAFF. Here the CDR3 DNA reads TGTGCCAGCACCTTAAGTGGGGCAGGGACTGAAGCTTTCTTT.

This clonotype was detected ten times or more. CDR3 coding DNA: TGTGCCAGCAGCTTCGGAACCGGGACAGGGGGCTACGAGCAGTACTTC. It translates to CASSFGTGTGGYEQYF. The rearrangement uses TRBV7-2 and TRBJ2-7; 11 bases agree with TRBD1. Germline CDR1 and CDR2: SGHTA and FQGNSA. The junction had 7 bases not matched to a gene; V was cut back by 3 bases and J by 3 bases. The CDR3 spans 16 residues.